This T cell receptor (beta chain) was profiled in a study of OX40 agonist ivuxolimab in advanced cancers. Across the whole study: Clinicians treated patients with ivuxolimab, an agonistic anti-OX40 (CD134) antibody. Among those enrolled, mean age was 60 years (range about 23 to 85) and 75% to 90% were male.

This table comes from immunoSEQ multiplex PCR, and its TCRdb copy is limited to in-frame clones, with some not included. Among roughly 80,000 clones listed, more than 90% were seen once. The source of this sequence is an adult with an advanced solid tumor such as melanoma, head and neck, liver or kidney cancer. The sample in question was CD4+ or CD8+ T cells sorted from blood, obtained in a trial of the OX40 agonist ivuxolimab.

The CDR3 is CAVSRDSLSTDTQYF. CDR3 nucleotides: TGTGCCGTGTCCCGGGACAGTCTAAGCACAGATACGCAGTATTTT. The chain joins TRBV27 to TRBJ2-3; 7 bases line up with TRBD1. J lost 0 bases, V lost 11 bases, and 11 bases had no gene match. The CDR3 has 15 residues. The V gene's germline CDR1 is MNHEY and CDR2 SMNVEV (reference sequence).